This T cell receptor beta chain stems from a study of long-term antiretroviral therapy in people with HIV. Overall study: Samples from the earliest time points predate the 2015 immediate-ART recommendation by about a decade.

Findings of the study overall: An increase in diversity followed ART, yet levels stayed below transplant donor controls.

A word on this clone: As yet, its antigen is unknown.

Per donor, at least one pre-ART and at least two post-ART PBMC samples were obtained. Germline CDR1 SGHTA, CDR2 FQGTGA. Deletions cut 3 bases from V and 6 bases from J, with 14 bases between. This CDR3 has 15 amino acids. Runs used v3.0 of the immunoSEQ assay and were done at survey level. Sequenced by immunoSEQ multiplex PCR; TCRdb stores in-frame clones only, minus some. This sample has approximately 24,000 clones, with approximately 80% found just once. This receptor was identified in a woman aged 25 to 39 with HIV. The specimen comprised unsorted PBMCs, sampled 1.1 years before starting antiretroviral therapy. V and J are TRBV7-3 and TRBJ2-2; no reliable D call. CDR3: CASSFGDTRAGELFF. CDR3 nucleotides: TGTGCCAGCAGCTTTGGGGATACACGGGCCGGGGAGCTGTTTTTT.